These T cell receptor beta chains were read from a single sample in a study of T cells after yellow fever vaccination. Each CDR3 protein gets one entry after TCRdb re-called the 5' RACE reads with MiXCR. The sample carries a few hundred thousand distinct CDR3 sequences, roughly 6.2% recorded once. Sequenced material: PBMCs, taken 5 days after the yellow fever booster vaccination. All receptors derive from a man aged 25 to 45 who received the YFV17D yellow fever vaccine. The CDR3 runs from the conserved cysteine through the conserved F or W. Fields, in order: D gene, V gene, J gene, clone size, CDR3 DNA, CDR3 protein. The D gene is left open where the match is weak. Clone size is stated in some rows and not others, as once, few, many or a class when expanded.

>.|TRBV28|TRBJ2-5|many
TGTGCCAGCAGTTTAAGTCAAGGGACCCAGTACTTC
CASSLSQGTQYF
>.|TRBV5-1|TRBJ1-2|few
TGCGCCAGCAGCCCTATGACAGGACAATATGGCTACACCTTC
CASSPMTGQYGYTF
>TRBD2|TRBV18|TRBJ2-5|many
TGTGCCAGCTCACCACCCCTAGCGGGAGAAGAGACCCAGTACTTC
CASSPPLAGEETQYF
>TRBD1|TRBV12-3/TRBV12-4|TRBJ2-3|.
TGTGCCAGCAGTCGACAGGGAAAGAGCACAGATACGCAGTATTTT
CASSRQGKSTDTQYF
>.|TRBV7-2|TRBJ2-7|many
TGTGCCAGCAGCTTAGTCGGGGGTTTATACGAGCAGTACTTC
CASSLVGGLYEQYF
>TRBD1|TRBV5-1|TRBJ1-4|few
TGCGCCAGCAGCTTGGCCACAACAGGGGGCATTGAAAAACTGTTTTTT
CASSLATTGGIEKLFF
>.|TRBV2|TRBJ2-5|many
TGTGCCAGTAGACTAGACCAAGAGACCCAGTACTTC
CASRLDQETQYF
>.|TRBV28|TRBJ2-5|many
TGTGCCAGCAGCTCTCTTTGGACTGCCTTGTACCAAGAGACCCAGTACTTC
CASSSLWTALYQETQYF
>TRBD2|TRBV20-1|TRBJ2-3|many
TGCAGTGCTAGAGCGGCGGGAGGTGGACCAGATACGCAGTATTTT
CSARAAGGGPDTQYF
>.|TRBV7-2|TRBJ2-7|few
TGTGCCAGCAGCCTGACCGGGACATCTGGACTTACCTACGAGCAGTACTTC
CASSLTGTSGLTYEQYF
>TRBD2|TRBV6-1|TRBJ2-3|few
TGTGCCAGCAGTACCCTGGGAGCGGGAGATCGGGTGAACACAGATACGCAGTATTTT
CASSTLGAGDRVNTDTQYF
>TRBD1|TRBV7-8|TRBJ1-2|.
TGTGCCAGCAGCTTAGGGGACAGGGTATCAGGAGGCTACACCTTC
CASSLGDRVSGGYTF
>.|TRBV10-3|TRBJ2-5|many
TGTGCCATCAGTGAGTCCGATCCCGTGACCCAGTACTTC
CAISESDPVTQYF
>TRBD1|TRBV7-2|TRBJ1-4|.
TGTGCCAGCAGAGGGGGACAGGGGGGATATGAAAAACTGTTTTTT
CASRGGQGGYEKLFF
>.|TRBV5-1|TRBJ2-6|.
TGCGCCAGCAGCCCAACAGGGCGCTCTGGGGCCAACGTCCTGACTTTC
CASSPTGRSGANVLTF
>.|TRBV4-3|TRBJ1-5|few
TGCGCCAGCCCTGCGCGAGGCCTATCGCCGCCCCAGCATTTT
CASPARGLSPPQHF
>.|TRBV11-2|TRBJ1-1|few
TGTGCCAGCAGCTTGACGCAGGGTCGTGGCACTGAAGCTTTCTTT
CASSLTQGRGTEAFF
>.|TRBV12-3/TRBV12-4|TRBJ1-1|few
TGTGCCAGCAGTTCCGACACTCGTCGAGCTTTCTTT
CASSSDTRRAFF
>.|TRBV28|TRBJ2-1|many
TGTGCCAGCAGCATCATCGGGACTGCCCGTAGTAAGGAGCAGTTCTTC
CASSIIGTARSKEQFF
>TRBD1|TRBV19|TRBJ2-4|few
TGTGCCAGTAGTATAGACGGACAGGCTTTCCCCAAAAACATTCAGTACTTC
CASSIDGQAFPKNIQYF
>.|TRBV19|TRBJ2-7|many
TGTGCCAGTAGTAATGGCGGCGGAACCTACGAGCAGTACTTC
CASSNGGGTYEQYF
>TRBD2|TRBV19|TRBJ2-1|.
TGTGCCAGTAGTAACCAGATAGCGGGAGTGGTCGACAATGAGCAGTTCTTC
CASSNQIAGVVDNEQFF
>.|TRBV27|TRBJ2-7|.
TGTGCCAGCATGGACGGGACAGCGGGCGAGCAGTACTTC
CASMDGTAGEQYF
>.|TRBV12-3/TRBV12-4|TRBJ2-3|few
TGTGCCAGTAATAGCGGATACACAGATACGCAGTATTTT
CASNSGYTDTQYF
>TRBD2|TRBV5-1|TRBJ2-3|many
TGCGCCAGCACCGAAGCGGGAGGGATTTTTGATACGCAGTATTTT
CASTEAGGIFDTQYF
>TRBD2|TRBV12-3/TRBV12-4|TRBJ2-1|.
TGTGCCAGCAGTCTGCTACCAGACGGACTAGCGGGACTCAATGAGCAGTTCTTC
CASSLLPDGLAGLNEQFF
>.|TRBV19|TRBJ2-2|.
TGTGCCAGTAGTATGTTAGTCACCGGGGAGCTGTTTTTT
CASSMLVTGELFF
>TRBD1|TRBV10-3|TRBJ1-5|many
TGTGCCATCAGTGATGACAGGGGGAATCAGCCCCAGCATTTT
CAISDDRGNQPQHF
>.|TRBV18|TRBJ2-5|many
TGTGCCAGCTCACCAAACCTAGCGACCTACCAAGAGACCCAGTACTTC
CASSPNLATYQETQYF
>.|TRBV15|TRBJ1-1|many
TGTGCCACCAGCAGAGATTTGGGCGCTGAAGCTTTCTTT
CATSRDLGAEAFF
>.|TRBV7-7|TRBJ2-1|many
TGTGCTAGCAGTTCTAACAACGGGTATAAGCAGTTCTTC
CASSSNNGYKQFF
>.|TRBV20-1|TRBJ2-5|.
TGCAGTGCTAGAGGCAGCGGCGCCCAAGAGACCCAGTACTTC
CSARGSGAQETQYF
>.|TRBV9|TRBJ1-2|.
TGTGCCAGCAGCCTGAGGGCGGGCTATGGCTACACCTTC
CASSLRAGYGYTF
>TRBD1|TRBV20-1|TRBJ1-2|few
TGCAGTGCCAGGGACAGGGCGCACTATGGCTACACCTTC
CSARDRAHYGYTF
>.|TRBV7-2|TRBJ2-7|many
TGTGCCAGCGGCAGGGACCTTACCTACGAGCAGTACTTC
CASGRDLTYEQYF
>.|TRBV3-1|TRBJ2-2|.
TGTGCCAGCAGCCAAAAGGACATCGGAGCGGGCGGGGAGCTGTTTTTT
CASSQKDIGAGGELFF
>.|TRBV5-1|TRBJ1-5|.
TGCGCCAGCAGCTTGGCCTCGGGGGGGCATCAGCCCCAGCATTTT
CASSLASGGHQPQHF
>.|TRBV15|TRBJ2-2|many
TGTGCCACCAGCAGAGATGGCGCCCGTAGTGAGAAGCTGTTTTTT
CATSRDGARSEKLFF
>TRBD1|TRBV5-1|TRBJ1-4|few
TGCGCCAGCAGCACGGGACAGGGAGGTGAAAAACTGTTTTTT
CASSTGQGGEKLFF
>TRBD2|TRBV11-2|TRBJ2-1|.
TGTGCCAGCAGCCAAGCGGGAGGGACAACCAATGAGCAGTTCTTC
CASSQAGGTTNEQFF
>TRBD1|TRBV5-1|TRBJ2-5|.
TGCGCCAGCAGCATGGGACAGGGGGAAGAGACCCAGTACTTC
CASSMGQGEETQYF
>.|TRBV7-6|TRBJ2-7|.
TGTGCCAGCAGCTTAGAATCCGGACACACGGCTGAGCAGTACTTC
CASSLESGHTAEQYF
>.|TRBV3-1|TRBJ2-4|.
TGTGCCAGCAGCCAAATGCCGGGTGTGGCCAAAAACATTCAGTACTTC
CASSQMPGVAKNIQYF
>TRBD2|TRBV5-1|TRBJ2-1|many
TGCGCCAGCAGTAGGTTCGAGCGGGAGAATGAGCAGTTCTTC
CASSRFERENEQFF
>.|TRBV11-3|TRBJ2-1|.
TGTGCCAGCAGAAACTCAGGGTCCCATGAGCAGTTCTTC
CASRNSGSHEQFF
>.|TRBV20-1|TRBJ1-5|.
TGCAGTGCTTCCCAGGGGACGCGCAATCAGCCCCAGCATTTT
CSASQGTRNQPQHF
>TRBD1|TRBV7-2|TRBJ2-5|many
TGTGCCAGCAGCTTGGCCCGGGACAGGGGTCGGGCGGCCCAGTACTTC
CASSLARDRGRAAQYF
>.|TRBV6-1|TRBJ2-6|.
TGTGCCAGCAGAGGCGCTAGCGGGACAGGGGCGGCTGGGGCCAACGTCCTGACTTTC
CASRGASGTGAAGANVLTF
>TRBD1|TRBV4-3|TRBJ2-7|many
TGCGCCAGCAGCCAGGCGGGACAGGGGTCCCACGAGCAGTACTTC
CASSQAGQGSHEQYF
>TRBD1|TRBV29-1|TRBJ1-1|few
TGCAGCGACAGGGGGCGAACTGAAGCTTTCTTT
CSDRGRTEAFF
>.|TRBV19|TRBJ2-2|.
TGTGCCAGTGGGGTTACGGTGAATACCTGGGAGCTGTTTTTT
CASGVTVNTWELFF
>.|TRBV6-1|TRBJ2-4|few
TGTGCCAGCAGCCAGACCCAAAGCAAAAACATTCAGTACTTC
CASSQTQSKNIQYF
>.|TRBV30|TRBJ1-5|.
TGTGCCTGGAGTCCAGGGTGGAATCAGCCCCAGCATTTT
CAWSPGWNQPQHF
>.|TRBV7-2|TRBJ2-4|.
TGTGCCAGCAGCAACTCAGAGGCCATTCAGTACTTC
CASSNSEAIQYF
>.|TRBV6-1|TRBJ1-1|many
TGTGCCAGCAGACCAGGAGGGGTGAACACTGAAGCTTTCTTT
CASRPGGVNTEAFF
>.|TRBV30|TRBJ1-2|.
TGTGCCTGGAGTGTACTTGAGGACGGCTACACCTTC
CAWSVLEDGYTF
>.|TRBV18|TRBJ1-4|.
TGTGCCAGCTCACCAACAGTTGAAAAACTGTTTTTT
CASSPTVEKLFF